This passage covers 18 T cell receptor beta chains from one sample sequenced in a study of T cell responses to AZD1222 COVID-19 vaccine. Libraries were prepared by immunoSEQ multiplex PCR; TCRdb keeps only in-frame clonotypes and omits some of them. In the table there are 100,000 to 150,000 clones, 90% to 95% of which are singletons. The source material was peripheral blood, sampled on day 0 of AZD1222 vaccination. Receptor source: an adult in good health.

The chain has TRBV4-1 and TRBJ1-3, with TRBD1 as a possible D gene (5 bases). The V gene's germline CDR1 is MGHRA and CDR2 YSYEKL. The CDR3 has 15 residues. V lost 4 bases and J 0 bases, leaving 10 bases between the germline ends. The CDR3 is CASSPDISSGNTIYF. CDR3 in DNA: TGCGCCAGCAGCCCGGACATCAGCTCTGGAAACACCATATATTTT.

V usage is TRBV25-1 and J usage is TRBJ1-2, with 8 bases matching TRBD1. Trimming at V came to 2 bases and at J to 8 bases, leaving 7 bases not matched to a gene. The CDR3 has 14 residues. The V gene's germline CDR1 is MGHDK and CDR2 SYGVNS. The CDR3 DNA follows: TGTGCCAGCAGTGAACCTCGACAGGGGTCGGGCTACACCTTC. It encodes CASSEPRQGSGYTF.

The chain couples TRBV4-3 to TRBJ1-6; TRBD1 is a possible D gene (5 bases). The CDR3 spans 13 residues. V was clipped by 3 bases and J by 6 bases, with 6 bases between them. CDR1 and CDR2 from the germline V gene are LGHNA and YSLEER. The CDR3 bases are TGCGCCAGCAGCCAGACAGTTAATTCACCCCTCCACTTT. The encoded protein is CASSQTVNSPLHF.

The chain is built from TRBV2 and TRBJ2-1; TRBD1 is a possible D gene (6 bases). The CDR3 consists of 13 residues. In germline, CDR1 is SNHLY, CDR2 FYNNEI. Trimming took 3 bases from V and 7 from J, leaving 10 bases between them. The CDR3 loop reads CASSDLTGNEQFF. The CDR3 DNA sequence: TGTGCCAGCAGTGACCTTACAGGGAATGAGCAGTTCTTC. Full variable domain (missing parts from reference TRBV2 and TRBJ2-1): EPEVTQTPSHQVTQMGQEVILRCVPISNHLYFYWYRQILGQKVEFLVSFYNNEISEKSEIFDDQFSVERPDGSNFTLKIRSTKLEDSAMYFCASSDLTGNEQFFGPGTRLTVL.

This chain joins TRBV12-5 and TRBJ2-7; D is possibly TRBD1 or TRBD2 (5 bases each). The CDR3 is 17 amino acids. V shed 1 base and J shed 2 bases, with 18 bases lying between them. CDR1 and CDR2 (germline): LGHNT, FRNRAP. The DNA for the CDR3 is TGTGCTAGTGGTTTGGACCTCACGGGGCTAGGGGCCTACGAGCAGTACTTC. Translated, it gives CASGLDLTGLGAYEQYF.

The chain has TRBV5-4 and TRBJ1-1; the D gene is possibly TRBD1 (6 bases). Trimming took 4 bases from V and 0 from J, leaving 13 bases between them. This CDR3 region has 15 residues. Germline V gene lookup returns CDR1 SGHNT and CDR2 YYREEE (reference sequence). The CDR3 DNA reads TGTGCCAGCAGCATAACGCGGGACATGAACACTGAAGCTTTCTTT. Translated, it gives CASSITRDMNTEAFF.

J is TRBJ2-5 and V is TRBV29-1, with 8 bases identical to TRBD1. Losses at the gene ends were 3 bases for V and 5 bases for J; bases not matched to a gene: 17. Germline V gives CDR1 SQVTM, CDR2 ANQGSEA. The CDR3 has 17 amino acids. The CDR3 loop is CSVEGFVSGGFRETQYF. The CDR3 coding sequence is TGCAGCGTTGAGGGTTTTGTGTCAGGGGGCTTTAGGGAGACCCAGTACTTC.

The V gene is TRBV19, the J gene TRBJ2-7; D ambiguous. V lost 1 base to trimming and J lost 4 bases, with 11 bases between them. This CDR3 spans 14 amino acids. Per the germline V gene, CDR1 is LNHDA and CDR2 is SQIVND (reference sequence). The CDR3 sequence: CASSIGGLRYEQYF. CDR3 sequence (DNA): TGTGCCAGTAGTATAGGTGGGCTAAGGTACGAGCAGTACTTC.

V and J are TRBV7-3 and TRBJ1-2; D is ambiguous. The CDR3 loop spans 15 amino acids. Trimming removed 5 bases from V and 4 bases from J, with 17 bases in between. Germline CDR1 reads SGHTA; CDR2 reads FQGTGA. The CDR3 loop reads CASSPSPGGFYGYTF. CDR3 bases: TGTGCCAGCAGCCCCTCCCCCGGCGGGTTCTATGGCTACACCTTC.

The chain links TRBV19 to TRBJ2-3; TRBD2 matches 8 bases. Germline V gives CDR1 LNHDA, CDR2 SQIVND (reference sequence). The CDR3 loop spans 15 amino acids. J was trimmed by 0 bases and V by 5 bases; bases with no gene match: 4. CDR3 in DNA: TGTGCCAGTAGTTGGTCTAGCGGGAGCACAGATACGCAGTATTTT. It yields the protein CASSWSSGSTDTQYF.

The chain joins TRBV4-3 to TRBJ2-6; TRBD1 is a possible D gene (5 bases). The V gene's germline CDR1 is LGHNA and CDR2 YSLEER. Trimming stripped 0 bases from V and 1 base from J, with 7 bases between. There are 16 residues in the CDR3. The CDR3 coding sequence is TGCGCCAGCAGCCAAGAGCAGGGATCTGGGGCCAACGTCCTGACTTTC. Its translation is CASSQEQGSGANVLTF.

The CDR3 loop is CASSYSPGPTEAFF. The DNA for the CDR3 is TGTGCCAGCAGTTACTCCCCAGGCCCTACTGAAGCTTTCTTT. This chain joins TRBV6-2 or TRBV6-3 and TRBJ1-1; unclear D gene. The ends were cut back, 0 bases at V and 5 bases at J, with 10 bases in the middle. Germline V lookup: CDR1 MNHEY, CDR2 SVGEGT. The CDR3 is made up of 14 amino acids.

The CDR3 here is CASSPDRGGPYEQYF. CDR3 coding DNA: TGTGCCAGCAGTCCGGACAGGGGCGGCCCCTACGAGCAGTACTTC. V is TRBV6-2 or TRBV6-3 and J is TRBJ2-7; 9 nucleotides agree with TRBD1. Trimming at V came to 5 bases and at J to 2 bases, leaving 7 bases not matched to a gene. CDR3 length: 15 residues. The V gene's germline CDR1 is MNHEY and CDR2 SVGEGT.

The J gene is TRBJ1-1, the V gene TRBV7-2, with 7 positions matching TRBD1. Germline V gives CDR1 SGHTA, CDR2 FQGNSA. This CDR3 region has 14 residues. J gave up 3 bases and V 5 bases, and 6 bases lay outside the gene matches. CDR3 region: CASSPGGGYTEAFF. DNA of the CDR3: TGTGCCAGCAGCCCAGGGGGGGGCTACACTGAAGCTTTCTTT.

CDR3 in amino acids: CASSSLLTIDEQYF. The CDR3 bases are TGTGCCAGCAGCTCCCTATTGACTATAGACGAGCAGTACTTC. The chain is built from TRBV11-2 and TRBJ2-7; TRBD2 might be the D (5 bases). V was pared by 4 bases and J by 5 bases, with 15 bases between. This CDR3 contains 14 residues. Germline assignment: CDR1 SGHAT and CDR2 FQNNGV. Complete variable domain (other parts from reference TRBV11-2 and TRBJ2-7): EAGVAQSPRYKIIEKRQSVAFWCNPISGHATLYWYQQILGQGPKLLIQFQNNGVVDDSQLPKDRFSAERLKGVDSTLKIQPAKLEDSAVYLCASSSLLTIDEQYFGPGTRLTVT.

The chain recombines TRBV7-2 with TRBJ1-5; possibly TRBD1 for D (6 bases). The V gene lost 2 bases and the J gene lost 0 bases, with 17 bases spanning the gap. This CDR3 contains 18 residues. CDR1 and CDR2 from the germline V gene are SGHTA and FQGNSA. The CDR3 protein is CASSLSQGGFGSNQPQHF. CDR3 nucleotides: TGTGCCAGCAGCTTATCACAGGGTGGGTTCGGTAGCAATCAGCCCCAGCATTTT.

DNA for the CDR3: TGTGCCAGCAGTTTGGGGGCGATCCAAGAGACCCAGTACTTC. It is translated as CASSLGAIQETQYF. V is TRBV27 and J is TRBJ2-5, with a tentative D call TRBD1 (6 bases). V was pared by 3 bases and J by 1 base, with 9 bases between. The CDR3 is 14 residues long. Germline CDR1 and CDR2: MNHEY and SMNVEV (reference sequence).

The J gene is TRBJ2-3, the V gene TRBV19; D possibly matches TRBD1 or TRBD2 (6 bases each). Trimming pared 7 bases from V and 7 bases from J, leaving 12 bases between. This CDR3 contains 12 residues. Germline CDR1 reads LNHDA; CDR2 reads SQIVND (reference sequence). The CDR3 spells CASTLGGNTQYF. CDR3 DNA: TGTGCCAGTACCTTAGGGGGGAATACGCAGTATTTT.